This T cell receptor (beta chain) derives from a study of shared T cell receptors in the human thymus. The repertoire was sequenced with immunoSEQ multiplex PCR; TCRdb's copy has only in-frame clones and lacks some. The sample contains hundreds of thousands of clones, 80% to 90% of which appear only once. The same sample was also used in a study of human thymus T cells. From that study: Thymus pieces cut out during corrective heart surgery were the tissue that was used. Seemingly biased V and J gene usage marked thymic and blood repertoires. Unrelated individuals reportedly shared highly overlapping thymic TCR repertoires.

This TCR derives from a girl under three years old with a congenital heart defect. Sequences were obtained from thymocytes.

The CDR3 loop is CASRIRGTGELFF. In DNA form, the CDR3 reads TGTGCCAGCAGGATCCGAGGCACCGGGGAGCTGTTTTTT. The genes are TRBV28 and TRBJ2-2; D gene unclear. The length of the CDR3 is 13 residues. The V and J ends lost 6 bases and 4 bases respectively, with 9 bases between them. The germline V gene has CDR1 MDHEN and CDR2 SYDVKM.